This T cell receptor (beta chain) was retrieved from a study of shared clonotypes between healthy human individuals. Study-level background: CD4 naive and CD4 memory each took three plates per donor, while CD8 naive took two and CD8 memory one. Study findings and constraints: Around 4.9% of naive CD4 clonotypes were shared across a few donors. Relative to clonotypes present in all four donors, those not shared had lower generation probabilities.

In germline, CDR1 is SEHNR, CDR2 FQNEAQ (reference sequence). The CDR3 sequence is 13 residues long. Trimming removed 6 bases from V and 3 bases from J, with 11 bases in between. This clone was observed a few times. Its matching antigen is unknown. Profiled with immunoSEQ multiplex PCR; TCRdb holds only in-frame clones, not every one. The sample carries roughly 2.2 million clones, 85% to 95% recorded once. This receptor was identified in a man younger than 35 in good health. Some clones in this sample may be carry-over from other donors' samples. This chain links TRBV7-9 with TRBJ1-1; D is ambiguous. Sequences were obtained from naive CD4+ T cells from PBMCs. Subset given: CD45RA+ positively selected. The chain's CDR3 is CASRIQWDTEAFF. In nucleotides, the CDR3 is TGTGCCAGCAGGATCCAATGGGACACTGAAGCTTTCTTT.